Sequencing of this T cell receptor (beta chain) was carried out in a study of T-cell memory formation after mild COVID-19. About the research overall: There were largely donor-specific TCR clusters.

This clonotype was picked up many times. Its matching antigen is unknown. Study conclusions and caveats: Mostly located in CM and EM were contracting CD4+ clones, with contracting CD8+ clones located in EMRA. There were some responding clones in pre-infection memory, which suggested that cross-reactive memory had joined.

The CDR3 extends over 15 amino acids. V gave up 6 bases and J gave up 2 bases, with 13 bases separating them. The germline gives CDR1 SEHNR, CDR2 FQNEAQ (reference sequence). One entry per CDR3 protein results from TCRdb running MiXCR on the 5' RACE reads. The sample has about 290,000 distinct CDR3 sequences; roughly 15% are singletons. This TCR was sampled from a man aged 18 to 30 who had mild COVID-19 (a few samples of this study predate the infection). Cell type and time point are not known. V usage is TRBV7-9 and J usage is TRBJ2-2; no clear D gene. Input material: PBMCs or a T cell subset sorted from them (not recorded which). The CDR3 sequence is CASRPPAVNTGELFF. CDR3 nucleotides: TGTGCCAGCAGGCCCCCCGCGGTAAACACCGGGGAGCTGTTTTTT.